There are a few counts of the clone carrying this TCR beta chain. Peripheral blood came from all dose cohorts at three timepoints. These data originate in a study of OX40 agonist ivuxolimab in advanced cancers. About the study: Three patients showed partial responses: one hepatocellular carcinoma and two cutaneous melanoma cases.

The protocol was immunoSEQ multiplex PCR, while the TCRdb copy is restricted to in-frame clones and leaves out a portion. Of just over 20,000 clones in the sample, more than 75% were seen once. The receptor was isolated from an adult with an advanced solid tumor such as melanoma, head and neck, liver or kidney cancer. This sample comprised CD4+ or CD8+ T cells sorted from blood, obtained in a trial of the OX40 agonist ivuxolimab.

In DNA form, the CDR3 reads TGCGCCAGCAGCCAATCCGGGACTAGCGGGGGCCTTTTCCAAGAGACCCAGTACTTC. It yields the protein CASSQSGTSGGLFQETQYF. V usage is TRBV4-1 and J usage is TRBJ2-5; 14 nucleotides agree with TRBD2. Trimming removed 2 bases from V and 1 base from J; junction bases left unmatched: 9. The CDR3 is 19 residues long. CDR1 is MGHRA, CDR2 YSYEKL, per germline.